This T cell receptor beta chain originates from a study of T cells in Graves' hyperthyroidism and ophthalmopathy. In the study overall: Specimen type is peripheral blood, collected at initial diagnosis prior to any treatment.

This clonotype was detected many times. The V gene lost 8 bases and the J gene lost 4 bases, with 20 bases spanning the gap. Germline V CDR1 and CDR2: MNHNS, SASEGT. The CDR3 extends over 15 amino acids. Amplification targeted TCR beta CDR3 regions from RNA transcripts. RT-PCR in the first round (using the HTBI primer set) targeted the TCR CDR3. TCRdb processed the multiplex PCR reads anew with MiXCR; each CDR3 protein has one entry. The sample yields some 510,000 distinct CDR3 sequences, 20% to 25% seen once. Sequencing was performed on blood. V usage is TRBV6-1 and J usage is TRBJ1-1; D call uncertain. The receptor's source is a man younger than 35 with Graves' hyperthyroidism. CDR3 DNA sequence: TGTGCCAGCCAGACCCCCGGGAGGTCTGGCACTGAAGCTTTCTTT. Amino acids: CASQTPGRSGTEAFF.